The rows below give T cell receptor beta chains drawn from one sample of a study of blood T cell repertoires in COVID-19. Sequenced by immunoSEQ multiplex PCR; TCRdb stores in-frame clones only, minus some. The sample carries 150,000 or so clones, approximately 84% recorded once. The sequencing input was PBMCs or T cells enriched from blood (not recorded which). The receptors derive from a woman between 40 and 55 years old with acute COVID-19. CDR3s include the opening cysteine and the closing phenylalanine or tryptophan. The D gene is left open where the match is weak. Only some rows state a clone size, as once, few, many or a class for expanded clones.

cdr3_nt | cdr3_aa | j_call | clone_size | d_call | v_call
TGTGCCAGCAGTTCCATCCGGGGGGCGCGTGAGCAGTACTTC | CASSSIRGAREQYF | TRBJ2-7 | - | - | TRBV6-2/TRBV6-3
TGTGCCAGCAGCGTAGAGGGAACAGGGCCAGGATATGGCTACACCTTC | CASSVEGTGPGYGYTF | TRBJ1-2 | few | - | TRBV4-2
TGTGCCAGCACGGGACTAGCGCACAATGAGCAGTTCTTC | CASTGLAHNEQFF | TRBJ2-1 | - | TRBD2 | TRBV5-4
TGTGCCACCAGTGAGCAGACAGGGACTGAAGCTTTCTTT | CATSEQTGTEAFF | TRBJ1-1 | - | TRBD1 | TRBV24-1
TGTGCCAGCTCCTTAGCGGGAGGAGAGCAGTTCTTC | CASSLAGGEQFF | TRBJ2-1 | - | TRBD2 | TRBV27
TGTGCCAGCAGCTACACGACAGAGCATGGCTACACCTTC | CASSYTTEHGYTF | TRBJ1-2 | - | - | TRBV7-9
TGTGCCAGCAGCCAAAAAGCCCTCGGACTAGCGGGATACAATGAGCAGTTCTTC | CASSQKALGLAGYNEQFF | TRBJ2-1 | - | TRBD2 | TRBV14
TGTGCCAGCAGCTCCCGGTACACCGGGGAGCTGTTTTTT | CASSSRYTGELFF | TRBJ2-2 | - | - | TRBV7-9
TGTGCCAGCAGCCAACGAGGAGCGGATACGCAGTATTTT | CASSQRGADTQYF | TRBJ2-3 | - | - | TRBV3-1/TRBV3-2
TGCGCCAGCAGCCAAGTTCAGGGTTTGAAGTTCTTC | CASSQVQGLKFF | TRBJ2-1 | - | - | TRBV4-1
TGTGCCAGTAGCGGCGGGACAGGGGGAAGGAGCAATCAGCCCCAGCATTTT | CASSGGTGGRSNQPQHF | TRBJ1-5 | few | TRBD1 | TRBV19
TGTGCCAGTAGTATTGCAGGGCGCGTTTCACCCCTCCACTTT | CASSIAGRVSPLHF | TRBJ1-6 | - | - | TRBV19
TGTGCCAGCAGCTTAAGGGCTAGCGCGCAAGAGACCCAGTACTTC | CASSLRASAQETQYF | TRBJ2-5 | - | - | TRBV11-2
TGTGCCAGCAGACTAGCGGTCACCGGGGAGCTGTTTTTT | CASRLAVTGELFF | TRBJ2-2 | - | TRBD2 | TRBV9
TGTGCCAGCTCACCGCCGGGCGGTTGGACAGGGACTGAAGCTTTCTTT | CASSPPGGWTGTEAFF | TRBJ1-1 | - | TRBD1 | TRBV18
TGTGCCAGCAGCTTAGTGAGCAGGGGGCGCTTTACTGGGGCCAACGTCCTGACTTTC | CASSLVSRGRFTGANVLTF | TRBJ2-6 | few | TRBD1 | TRBV7-2
TGTGCCAGCAGTAGTCGAGCGGGGACTGAAGCTTTCTTT | CASSSRAGTEAFF | TRBJ1-1 | few | - | TRBV28
TGTGCCAGCAGCCAAGGACAGGGGGCTGGAGGCTATGGCTACACCTTC | CASSQGQGAGGYGYTF | TRBJ1-2 | - | TRBD1 | TRBV4-2
TGTGCCAGCAGCCAGAACAGGGGGGAAAAACTGTTTTTT | CASSQNRGEKLFF | TRBJ1-4 | - | TRBD1 | TRBV3-1/TRBV3-2
TGTGCCAGCAGCCGCTTCGGACAGGGTTACCTCTCCTATAATTCACCCCTCCACTTT | CASSRFGQGYLSYNSPLHF | TRBJ1-6 | - | TRBD1 | TRBV28
TGTGCCAGTAGTATAGATGCTACAGGGGCTGCTAGTAGCAATCAGCCCCAGCATTTT | CASSIDATGAASSNQPQHF | TRBJ1-5 | - | TRBD1 | TRBV19
TGTGCCAGCAGTGCCACATCGGGACAGGTTAACTATGGCTACACCTTC | CASSATSGQVNYGYTF | TRBJ1-2 | - | TRBD1 | TRBV6-6
TGTGCCTGGAGCCCCCGACTAAACTATGGCTACACCTTC | CAWSPRLNYGYTF | TRBJ1-2 | - | - | TRBV30
TGTGCCAGTAGTACCCAACCGGGACTAAAAAGCAATGAGCAGTTCTTC | CASSTQPGLKSNEQFF | TRBJ2-1 | - | TRBD2 | TRBV19
TGTGCCAGTAGGGACAGGGGGCGCAACGGGGAGCTGTTTTTT | CASRDRGRNGELFF | TRBJ2-2 | - | TRBD1 | TRBV19
TGTGCCACCAGCAGGGATGGGGCGGGAGGGGTCGCAGATACGCAGTATTTT | CATSRDGAGGVADTQYF | TRBJ2-3 | - | TRBD2 | TRBV15
TGTGCCAGCTCACCCGGACTAGCGGGAGGTTTAGGTGAGCAGTTCTTC | CASSPGLAGGLGEQFF | TRBJ2-1 | - | TRBD2 | TRBV18
TGTGCCAGCATCGAAGGGACTAGCGGGAGTCGAAAGTTTGAGAAAGAGACCCAGTACTTC | CASIEGTSGSRKFEKETQYF | TRBJ2-5 | - | TRBD2 | TRBV6-4